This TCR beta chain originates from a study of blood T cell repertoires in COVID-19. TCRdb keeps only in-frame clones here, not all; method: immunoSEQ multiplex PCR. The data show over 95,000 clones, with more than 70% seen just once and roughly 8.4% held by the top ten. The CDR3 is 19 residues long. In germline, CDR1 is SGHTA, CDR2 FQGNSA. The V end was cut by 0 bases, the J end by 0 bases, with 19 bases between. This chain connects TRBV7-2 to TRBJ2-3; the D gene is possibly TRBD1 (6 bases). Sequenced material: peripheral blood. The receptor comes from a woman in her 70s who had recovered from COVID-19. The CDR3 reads CASSLATGLGNPSTDTQYF. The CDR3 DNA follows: TGTGCCAGCAGCTTAGCAACAGGGTTGGGAAATCCTAGCACAGATACGCAGTATTTT.